This T cell receptor beta chain was recorded in a study of regulatory T cells in long-lasting Graves disease. As for time point: newly diagnosed GD, antithyroid drugs for less than 3 months. After RNA was extracted from PBMCs, the TCR library was made from it. Trimming took 1 base from V and 7 from J, leaving 11 bases between them. CDR1 SGHRS and CDR2 YFSETQ come from the germline V gene. CDR3 length equals 14 residues. Construction of the TCR beta libraries employed iRepertoire HTBI primers in conjunction with Arm-PCR of CDR3 regions. In the original workflow: From all samples, identification returned 12 to 15 TRBJ and 60 to 80 TRBV segments. TCRdb ran MiXCR on the multiplex PCR reads and lists one entry per CDR3 protein. These V and J calls originate from TCRdb's pipeline instead of the authors' own analysis. The table records about 450,000 distinct CDR3 sequences, 14% of them present only once. This sample was shared with a second study, whose subject was T cells in Graves' hyperthyroidism and ophthalmopathy.

This sequence joins TRBV5-1 and TRBJ2-2; D not resolved. The clonotype comes from a woman in her 50s with Graves disease. The specimen comprised peripheral blood mononuclear cells (PBMCs), sampled at new diagnosis, from a patient treated with antithyroid drugs. This chain's CDR3 is CASSLLQSGGELFF. The CDR3 region has the DNA TGCGCCAGCAGCTTGTTGCAGTCAGGCGGGGAGCTGTTTTTT.